These 18 T cell receptor beta chains were all obtained from the same sample, sequenced in a study of Graves' ophthalmopathy and Graves' hyperthyroidism. Amplifying from RNA transcripts, the study obtained TCR beta CDR3 regions. First-round RT-PCR with HTBI primers preceded a second-round multiplex PCR. TCRdb used MiXCR to reprocess the multiplex PCR reads, holding one entry per CDR3 protein. Of 200,000 to 250,000 distinct CDR3 sequences in the sample, around 42% were seen once. The sample comprised peripheral blood. The receptors shown here come from an adult man with Graves' ophthalmopathy.

Turning to this clonotype: An end of the junction does not agree with germline; a read error may underlie this. V gene TRBV5-4 combines with J gene TRBJ2-7; the match to TRBD1 covers 11 bases. Looked up from germline, CDR1 is SGHNT and CDR2 is YYREEE (reference sequence). The CDR3 is 15 residues long. The CDR3 region has the DNA TGTGTCAGCAGCCCCGGGACAGGGGGGTTTCCCGAGCAGTACTTC. Its translation: CVSSPGTGGFPEQYF.

Concerning this clonotype itself: Sequence at one end of the junction differs from germline and may be a read error. This chain connects TRBV19 to TRBJ1-1; a weak D match, TRBD1 (6 bases). Germline CDR1 reads LNHDA; CDR2 reads SQIVND (reference sequence). This CDR3 has 18 amino acids. In DNA, the CDR3 is TGTGCCAGTGGTATCATAGGGGGACGCCAGCTTATGAACACTGAAGCTTTCTTT. This sequence encodes CASGIIGGRQLMNTEAFF.

This clonotype turned up a few times. One end of the junction is discordant with germline, which a read error may explain. This chain connects TRBV12-3 or TRBV12-4 to TRBJ1-1, with 9 nucleotides matching TRBD1. CDR3 size: 14 residues. CDR3 in amino acids: CASSPGTGITEAFF. CDR3 nucleotide sequence: TGCGCCAGCAGCCCCGGGACAGGGATCACTGAAGCTTTCTTT.

V gene TRBV10-3 combines with J gene TRBJ1-2; no clear D gene. In germline, CDR1 is ENHRY, CDR2 SYGVKD. This CDR3 spans 12 amino acids. V was trimmed by 10 bases and J by 2 bases, leaving 11 bases between them. This CDR3 reads CATSDPNYGYTF. DNA for the CDR3: TGTGCCACTTCGGACCCGAACTATGGCTACACCTTC.

The chain has TRBV29-1 and TRBJ1-5; 11 bases align to TRBD1. With 5 bases clipped from V and 6 bases from J, the junction kept 3 bases outside the gene matches. The germline CDR1 and CDR2 sequences are SQVTM and ANQGSEA. This CDR3 is built from 13 residues. CDR3 DNA: TGCAGCGTTTCCGGGACAGGGGGTCAGCCCCAGCATTTT. Amino acid sequence: CSVSGTGGQPQHF.

There are a few counts of this clonotype. This CDR3 is CASSLNARPGRSSEQYF. As DNA, the CDR3 is TGTGCCAGCAGCTTAAACGCAAGACCGGGACGTAGTTCCGAGCAGTACTTC. The J gene is TRBJ2-7, the V gene TRBV7-2; the D gene could be TRBD1 or TRBD2 (5 bases each). Germline assignment: CDR1 SGHTA and CDR2 FQGNSA. There are 17 residues in the CDR3. The germline V and J ends were trimmed by 2 bases and 6 bases, with 23 bases remaining between them.

The V call is TRBV25-1, the J call TRBJ2-2; D gene ambiguous. The germline CDR1 and CDR2 sequences are MGHDK and SYGVNS. The CDR3 is 11 amino acids. V lost 4 bases, J lost 7 bases, and 4 bases lay in between. CDR3 nucleotides: TGTGCCAGCAGTGGTGACGGGGAGCTGTTTTTT. Translated: CASSGDGELFF.

In this sample, this clonotype turned up a few times. This sequence joins TRBV6-6 and TRBJ1-5, with a possible D match to TRBD1 (6 bases). Per germline, CDR1 MNHNY and CDR2 SVGAGI (reference sequence). V was trimmed by 5 bases and J by 5 bases, leaving 13 bases between them. The CDR3 runs 14 residues. CDR3 DNA sequence: TGTGCCAGCAGTCGAACAGGGTCGGATCAGCCCCAGCATTTT. Its protein product is CASSRTGSDQPQHF.

V is TRBV20-1 and J is TRBJ2-5; possible D gene TRBD2, 5 bases. V was pared by 3 bases and J by 0 bases, with 8 bases between. The CDR3 consists of 13 residues. Germline V gene lookup returns CDR1 DFQATT and CDR2 SNEGSKA (reference sequence). The CDR3 protein is CSASGGYQETQYF. The CDR3 DNA reads as TGCAGTGCTAGTGGCGGGTACCAAGAGACCCAGTACTTC.

V usage is TRBV7-2 and J usage is TRBJ2-7; TRBD1 matches at 9 bases. This CDR3 comprises 14 residues. The V segment lost 1 base and the J segment 5 bases; nucleotides outside the gene matches: 3. Germline CDR1 reads SGHTA; CDR2 reads FQGNSA. CDR3 amino acids: CASSLGGQGHEQYF. The DNA for the CDR3 is TGTGCCAGCAGCTTAGGGGGACAGGGACACGAGCAGTACTTC.

The CDR3 region has the DNA TGCAGTGCTAGATCCTTCCAGGCCTTGAACACCGGGGAGCTGTTTTTT. It is translated as CSARSFQALNTGELFF. V is TRBV20-1 and J is TRBJ2-2; D gene uncertain. V lost 2 bases and J 1 base, leaving 14 bases between the germline ends. The CDR3 runs to 16 residues. Germline V gives CDR1 DFQATT, CDR2 SNEGSKA (reference sequence).

The sample holds a few counts of this clonotype. The chain links TRBV19 to TRBJ1-5; a possible D gene is TRBD1 (6 bases). CDR3 length equals 14 residues. The ends were cut back, 10 bases at V and 5 bases at J, with 18 bases in the middle. CDR1 is LNHDA and CDR2 is SQIVND in the germline V gene (reference sequence). The CDR3 sequence: CATRDTSVYQPQHF. CDR3 nucleotides: TGTGCCACCAGGGACACGTCCGTTTATCAGCCCCAGCATTTT.

V gene TRBV11-2 combines with J gene TRBJ2-2; no definite D call. V lost 7 bases to trimming and J lost 8 bases, with 8 bases between them. The germline V gene encodes CDR1 SGHAT and CDR2 FQNNGV. CDR3 size: 11 residues. CDR3 coding DNA: TGTGCCAGCATCTCTACGGGGGAGCTGTTTTTT. It encodes CASISTGELFF. Combining the CDR3 with reference TRBV11-2 and TRBJ2-2 gives the whole variable domain EAGVAQSPRYKIIEKRQSVAFWCNPISGHATLYWYQQILGQGPKLLIQFQNNGVVDDSQLPKDRFSAERLKGVDSTLKIQPAKLEDSAVYLCASISTGELFFGEGSRLTVL.

The chain recombines TRBV24-1 with TRBJ2-2; 9 bases line up with TRBD1. CDR1 and CDR2 from the germline V gene are KGHDR and SFDVKD. The CDR3 sequence is 18 residues long. J was trimmed by 3 bases and V by 0 bases; bases with no gene match: 7. CDR3 bases: TGTGCCACCAGTGATTTGAGGGCCGGGACAGGGTACACCGGGGAGCTGTTTTTT. It codes for CATSDLRAGTGYTGELFF.

The chain has TRBV6-2 or TRBV6-3 and TRBJ2-5, with unresolved D. The CDR3 totals 12 residues. The germline gives CDR1 MNHEY, CDR2 SVGEGT. The V and J ends lost 11 bases and 5 bases respectively, with 15 bases between them. CDR3 nucleotide sequence: TGTGCCGACGTCCAACATTCGGAGACCCAGTACTTC. Encoded protein: CADVQHSETQYF.

Remarks on this clonotype: One junction end does not reproduce the germline sequence, and a read error may be involved. The chain is built from TRBV10-3 and TRBJ2-7, with a tentative D call TRBD2 (5 bases). The germline V gene encodes CDR1 ENHRY and CDR2 SYGVKD. This CDR3 contains 12 residues. DNA of the CDR3: TGTGCCAGCAGTCTCGACGGGAACGAGCAGTACTTC. Encoded protein: CASSLDGNEQYF.

CDR3 coding DNA: TGTGCCAGCCAACAGGGATCTCTGACTGGGGCCAACGTCCTGACTTTC. This sequence encodes CASQQGSLTGANVLTF. The chain uses TRBV5-4 and TRBJ2-6; a weak D match, TRBD1 (6 bases). The CDR3 loop spans 16 amino acids. The V gene lost 7 bases and the J gene lost 2 bases, with 16 bases spanning the gap. Looked up from germline, CDR1 is SGHNT and CDR2 is YYREEE (reference sequence).

The chain uses TRBV10-3 and TRBJ2-7; 9 bases are a match to TRBD1. V gave up 10 bases and J gave up 4 bases; unmatched junction bases: 14. There are 15 residues in the CDR3. The germline gives CDR1 ENHRY, CDR2 SYGVKD. For the CDR3, the DNA is TGTGCCAGCACTCGGACGGGACAGGGAGCGTACGAGCAGTACTTC. It specifies CASTRTGQGAYEQYF.